Below, one T cell receptor (beta chain) is given with its context. Enrolment of Seattle patients took place during active infection, and they were followed longitudinally. These data are taken from a study of blood T cell repertoires in COVID-19. Study-level information: Some COVID-19 samples were acute and others convalescent; all came from the United States, Italy and Spain. The cDNA or gDNA used as material had been derived from T cells, B-cell-depleted T cells, or PBMCs.

In the original workflow: Reference gene primer amplification in the assay estimated nucleated cell counts. This table comes from immunoSEQ multiplex PCR, and its TCRdb copy is limited to in-frame clones, with some not included. V and J calls and clone size are those listed in that table; D and trimming were worked out from the DNA. The profile shows 300,000 to 450,000 clones, 89% of them singletons. V shed 11 bases and J 5 bases; nucleotides not matched to a gene: 6. Germline lookup yields CDR1 MNHEY and CDR2 SVGAGI. This CDR3 comprises 12 residues. The material sequenced was peripheral blood. This receptor was taken from a woman aged 60-75 years with COVID-19, enrolled during active disease. The chain links TRBV6-5 to TRBJ1-1; TRBD1 matches at 9 bases. CDR3 protein: CAVQGAWTEAFF. CDR3 DNA: TGTGCCGTACAGGGGGCCTGGACTGAAGCTTTCTTT.